The entry below gives a single TCR beta chain sequence along with its context. Its antigen remains unknown. The second PCR ran 7 to 11 cycles with a sample-barcoded 5' primer and J-beta primers. TCRdb re-analysed the 5' RACE reads in MiXCR, keeping a single row per CDR3 protein. This repertoire shows hundreds of thousands of distinct CDR3 sequences, roughly 35% found once; its top ten account for 10% to 15%. The source of the sample is a study of blood T cells in healthy people across ages. Broader study findings: Donor CMV status, an unknown factor, possibly confounded changes in expanded clonotypes.

The germline V gene has CDR1 SGHRS and CDR2 YFSETQ. CDR3 length: 15 amino acids. Sequences were obtained from blood. J is TRBJ2-1 and V is TRBV5-1, with 8 nucleotides matching TRBD1. The J call may not be correct, given that the DNA end is closer to TRBJ2-7. The source is a man aged 18-30 years in good health. This CDR3 reads CASSLGGDRYNEQYF. In nucleotides, the CDR3 is TGCGCCAGCAGCTTGGGAGGGGACAGGTACAATGAGCAGTACTTC.